This T cell receptor beta chain was found in a study of Graves' ophthalmopathy and Graves' hyperthyroidism. Across the whole study: Specimen type is peripheral blood, obtained at initial diagnosis before any treatment. The study's findings and limits: Blood also contained most of the expanded thyroid clonotypes above 0.001 frequency. The model achieved 55% to 71% sensitivity and over 72% specificity for ophthalmopathy progression.

The authors amplified TCR beta CDR3 regions, and they did so from RNA transcripts for repertoire sequencing. The authors performed first-round RT-PCR with HTBI primers and then a second-round multiplex PCR. TCRdb fed the multiplex PCR reads into MiXCR, producing one record per CDR3 protein. The table records fewer than 650,000 distinct CDR3 sequences, over 20% of them present only once. This clonotype showed up many times. Its antigen is not identified. The germline V and J ends were trimmed by 6 bases and 2 bases, with 13 bases remaining between them. CDR3 length: 14 amino acids. The receptor's source is a woman younger than 30 with stable Graves' hyperthyroidism. Some clones in this sample may be carry-over from other donors' samples. This sequence joins TRBV12-3 or TRBV12-4 and TRBJ1-1; a weak D match, TRBD1 (5 bases). Sequencing was performed on peripheral blood. CDR3 in amino acids: CASSRRTPNTEAFF. The DNA for the CDR3 is TGTGCCAGCAGCCGCCGGACACCCAACACTGAAGCTTTCTTT.